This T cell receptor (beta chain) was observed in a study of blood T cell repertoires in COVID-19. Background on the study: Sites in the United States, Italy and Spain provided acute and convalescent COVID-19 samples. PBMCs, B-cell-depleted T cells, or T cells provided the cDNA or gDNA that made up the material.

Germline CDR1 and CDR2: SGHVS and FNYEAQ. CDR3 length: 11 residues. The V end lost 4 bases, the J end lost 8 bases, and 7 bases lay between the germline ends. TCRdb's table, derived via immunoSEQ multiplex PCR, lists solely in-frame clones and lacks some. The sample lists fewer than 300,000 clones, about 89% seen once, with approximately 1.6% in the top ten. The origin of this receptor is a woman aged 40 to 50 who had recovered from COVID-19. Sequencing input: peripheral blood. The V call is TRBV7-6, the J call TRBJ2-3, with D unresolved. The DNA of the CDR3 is TGTGCCAGCAGCTCCTCGGGTACGCAGTATTTT. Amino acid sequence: CASSSSGTQYF.